The rows below give T cell receptor beta chains drawn from one sample of a study of blood T cell repertoires in COVID-19. TCRdb's copy holds only in-frame clones and misses some; the assay was immunoSEQ multiplex PCR. Here the sample spans about 64,000 clones, 88% being singletons. Sequenced material: PBMCs or T cells enriched from blood (not recorded which). These receptors all stem from a woman aged 35 to 49 who had recovered from COVID-19. Both conserved end residues are part of each CDR3. The D gene is left open where the match is weak. Rows give clone size only sometimes, using once, few, many, or a class for an expanded clone.

clone_size | j_call | d_call | v_call | cdr3_aa | cdr3_nt
NA | TRBJ1-4 | NA | TRBV10-3 | CAISEVREEKLFF | TGTGCCATCAGTGAGGTCCGGGAGGAAAAACTGTTTTTT
NA | TRBJ2-6 | NA | TRBV11-2 | CASSLEGGLTTGANVLTF | TGTGCCAGCAGCTTAGAGGGGGGACTCACAACCGGGGCCAACGTCCTGACTTTC
NA | TRBJ1-4 | NA | TRBV14 | CASSQEGRGRANEKLFF | TGTGCCAGCAGCCAAGAAGGCCGGGGGAGGGCTAATGAAAAACTGTTTTTT
NA | TRBJ1-6 | NA | TRBV5-1 | CASTSGGARSDSPLHF | TGCGCCAGCACCTCGGGGGGGGCACGGTCGGATTCACCCCTCCACTTT
NA | TRBJ1-5 | NA | TRBV5-4 | CASSLWGGGNQPQHF | TGTGCCAGCAGCTTGTGGGGAGGAGGAAATCAGCCCCAGCATTTT
NA | TRBJ2-5 | NA | TRBV9 | CASSVGSGGIQETQYF | TGTGCCAGCAGCGTAGGTTCCGGCGGTATTCAAGAGACCCAGTACTTC
few | TRBJ1-1 | TRBD1 | TRBV10-1 | CASRRDSVAEAFF | TGCGCCAGCAGAAGGGACAGCGTCGCTGAAGCTTTCTTT
NA | TRBJ2-3 | NA | TRBV19 | CASSGRTANTDTQYF | TGTGCCAGTAGTGGGAGGACCGCAAACACAGATACGCAGTATTTT
NA | TRBJ1-1 | NA | TRBV11-3 | CASQLGENTEAFF | TGTGCCAGCCAGTTGGGAGAGAACACTGAAGCTTTCTTT
NA | TRBJ2-7 | NA | TRBV2 | CASFQGSSYEQYF | TGTGCCAGCTTCCAGGGGAGCTCCTACGAGCAGTACTTC
NA | TRBJ2-7 | NA | TRBV4-1 | CASSQAAGLDEQYF | TGCGCCAGCAGCCAAGCAGCAGGGCTGGACGAGCAGTACTTC
NA | TRBJ1-2 | TRBD1 | TRBV19 | CASSIPDRGPYGYTF | TGTGCCAGTAGTATTCCGGACAGGGGGCCGTATGGCTACACCTTC
once | TRBJ1-1 | TRBD1 | TRBV4-2 | CASSLDRGTEAFF | TGTGCCAGCAGCCTGGACAGGGGCACTGAAGCTTTCTTT
NA | TRBJ2-1 | TRBD1 | TRBV5-1 | CASSSFGQGPYNEQFF | TGCGCCAGCAGCTCCTTCGGACAGGGCCCCTACAATGAGCAGTTCTTC
once | TRBJ1-5 | TRBD1 | TRBV3-1/TRBV3-2 | CASSQGDRDQPQHF | TGTGCCAGCTCTCAGGGGGACAGGGATCAGCCCCAGCATTTT
NA | TRBJ1-4 | TRBD1 | TRBV5-1 | CASSLGRTGNNEKLFF | TGCGCCAGCAGCTTGGGAAGGACAGGAAATAATGAAAAACTGTTTTTT
NA | TRBJ2-3 | TRBD2 | TRBV2 | CASSPGLARDTQYF | TGTGCCAGCAGCCCTGGACTAGCTCGAGATACGCAGTATTTT
NA | TRBJ1-2 | TRBD1 | TRBV5-4 | CASSGPGTVGYTPYYGYTF | TGTGCCAGCAGCGGACCCGGGACAGTCGGATATACCCCCTACTATGGCTACACCTTC
NA | TRBJ2-5 | TRBD1 | TRBV2 | CASSWTGETQYF | TGTGCCAGCAGTTGGACAGGGGAGACCCAGTACTTC
NA | TRBJ1-3 | NA | TRBV5-1 | CASSLSVGGRGDTIYF | TGCGCCAGCAGCTTGTCGGTGGGGGGGCGCGGTGACACCATATATTTT
NA | TRBJ2-7 | TRBD2 | TRBV3-1/TRBV3-2 | CASSRAGDYEQYF | TGTGCCAGCAGCCGGGCGGGGGACTACGAGCAGTACTTC
NA | TRBJ1-3 | NA | TRBV5-1 | CASSRLGDSGNTIYF | TGCGCCAGCAGCCGTCTAGGGGATTCTGGAAACACCATATATTTT
NA | TRBJ2-3 | NA | TRBV11-3 | CASSPLPSTDTQYF | TGTGCCAGCAGCCCTCTACCAAGCACAGATACGCAGTATTTT
NA | TRBJ2-7 | NA | TRBV6-5 | CASRGGTVFYEQYF | TGTGCCAGCAGAGGCGGGACAGTTTTCTACGAGCAGTACTTC
NA | TRBJ1-1 | TRBD1 | TRBV10-2 | CASTGGAGAFF | TGCGCCAGCACAGGGGGCGCGGGAGCTTTCTTT
NA | TRBJ2-7 | NA | TRBV11-3 | CASSFSRREQYF | TGTGCCAGCAGCTTTTCTAGGCGCGAGCAGTACTTC
NA | TRBJ1-5 | TRBD1 | TRBV6-1 | CASSELNTGGNQPQHF | TGTGCCAGCAGTGAACTGAACACAGGGGGGAATCAGCCCCAGCATTTT
NA | TRBJ2-5 | NA | TRBV29-1 | CSVDVSETQYF | TGCAGCGTTGACGTCAGTGAGACCCAGTACTTC
NA | TRBJ2-1 | TRBD1 | TRBV19 | CASSSPTGAPDNEQFF | TGTGCCAGTAGTAGTCCTACAGGGGCCCCGGACAATGAGCAGTTCTTC
NA | TRBJ2-3 | TRBD2 | TRBV4-1 | CASSLLLGTSGDTSTDTQYF | TGCGCCAGCAGCCTTCTACTCGGGACTAGCGGAGACACTAGCACAGATACGCAGTATTTT
NA | TRBJ2-6 | TRBD1 | TRBV6-2/TRBV6-3 | CASSPLGQGTSGANVLTF | TGTGCCAGCAGCCCTCTGGGACAGGGCACCTCTGGGGCCAACGTCCTGACTTTC
NA | TRBJ1-2 | NA | TRBV21-1 | CASAWGGRYYGYTF | TGTGCCAGCGCCTGGGGAGGGAGGTACTATGGCTACACCTTC
NA | TRBJ1-2 | NA | TRBV5-1 | CASSAVSSYGYTF | TGCGCCAGCAGCGCGGTCAGTTCCTATGGCTACACCTTC
NA | TRBJ1-2 | TRBD1 | TRBV15 | CATSRKATGVSYGYTF | TGTGCCACCAGCAGAAAAGCTACAGGGGTCTCCTATGGCTACACCTTC
NA | TRBJ1-1 | NA | TRBV19 | CASSKQGSEAFF | TGTGCCAGTAGTAAACAGGGCTCTGAAGCTTTCTTT
NA | TRBJ2-5 | TRBD2 | TRBV2 | CASSDPGLAEETQYF | TGTGCCAGCAGTGACCCGGGACTAGCAGAAGAGACCCAGTACTTC
NA | TRBJ2-7 | TRBD1 | TRBV19 | CASSIAAGGGYEQYF | TGTGCCAGTAGTATAGCGGCAGGGGGCGGATACGAGCAGTACTTC
NA | TRBJ2-5 | TRBD2 | TRBV7-3 | CASSPLAGGPKETQYF | TGTGCCAGCAGCCCACTAGCGGGGGGGCCGAAAGAGACCCAGTACTTC
NA | TRBJ2-5 | NA | TRBV6-5 | CASRPDWTLETQYF | TGTGCCAGCAGGCCGGACTGGACCCTGGAGACCCAGTACTTC
NA | TRBJ1-2 | TRBD1 | TRBV4-1 | CASSPGTGNGYTF | TGCGCCAGCAGCCCCGGGACAGGGAATGGCTACACCTTC
NA | TRBJ1-1 | NA | TRBV6-2/TRBV6-3 | CASSSTVNTEAFF | TGTGCCAGCAGTTCCACGGTGAACACTGAAGCTTTCTTT
NA | TRBJ1-2 | NA | TRBV6-1 | CASSERGTVNSGYTF | TGTGCCAGCAGTGAACGGGGAACAGTAAATAGTGGCTACACCTTC
NA | TRBJ1-1 | TRBD1 | TRBV5-5 | CASSPGQANTEAFF | TGTGCCAGCAGCCCCGGACAGGCAAACACTGAAGCTTTCTTT
few | TRBJ1-5 | TRBD1 | TRBV7-9 | CASSPTGASNQPQHF | TGTGCCAGCAGCCCCACAGGGGCTAGCAATCAGCCCCAGCATTTT
NA | TRBJ1-2 | TRBD1 | TRBV19 | CASSFRTGDGYGYTF | TGTGCCAGTAGCTTTAGAACAGGGGATGGCTATGGCTACACCTTC
NA | TRBJ2-1 | TRBD1 | TRBV29-1 | CSVLSGTVGHEQFF | TGCAGCGTTCTCTCCGGGACAGTAGGCCATGAGCAGTTCTTC